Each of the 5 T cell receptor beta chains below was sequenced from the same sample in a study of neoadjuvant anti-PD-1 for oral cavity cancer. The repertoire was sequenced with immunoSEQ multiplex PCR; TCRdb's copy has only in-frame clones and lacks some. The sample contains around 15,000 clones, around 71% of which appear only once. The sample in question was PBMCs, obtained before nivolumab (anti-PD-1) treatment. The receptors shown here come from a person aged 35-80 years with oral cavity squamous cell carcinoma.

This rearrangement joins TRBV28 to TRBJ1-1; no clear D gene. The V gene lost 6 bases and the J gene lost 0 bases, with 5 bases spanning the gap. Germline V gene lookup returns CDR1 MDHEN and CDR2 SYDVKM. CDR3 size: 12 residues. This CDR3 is CASRSVNTEAFF. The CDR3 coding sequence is TGTGCCAGCAGATCAGTGAACACTGAAGCTTTCTTT.

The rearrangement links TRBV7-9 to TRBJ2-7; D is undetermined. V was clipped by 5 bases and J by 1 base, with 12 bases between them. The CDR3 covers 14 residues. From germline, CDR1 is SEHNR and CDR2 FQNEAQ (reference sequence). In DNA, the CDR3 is TGTGCCAGCAGCCGGGCGGACGGATCCTACGAGCAGTACTTC. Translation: CASSRADGSYEQYF.

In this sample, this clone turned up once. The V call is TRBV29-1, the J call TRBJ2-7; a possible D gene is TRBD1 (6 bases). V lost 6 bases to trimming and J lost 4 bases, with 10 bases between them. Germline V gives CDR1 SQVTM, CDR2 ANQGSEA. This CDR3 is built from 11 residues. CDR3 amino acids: CSVARGYEQYF. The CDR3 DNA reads TGCAGCGTGGCTAGGGGGTACGAGCAGTACTTC.

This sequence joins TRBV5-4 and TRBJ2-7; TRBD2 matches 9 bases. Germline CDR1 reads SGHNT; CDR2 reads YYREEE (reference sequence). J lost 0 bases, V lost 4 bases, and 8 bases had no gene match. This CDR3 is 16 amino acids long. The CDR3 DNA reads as TGTGCCAGCAGCCCGGATCTAGCGGGGAGCTCCTACGAGCAGTACTTC. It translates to CASSPDLAGSSYEQYF. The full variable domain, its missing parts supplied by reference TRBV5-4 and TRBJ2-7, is ETGVTQSPTHLIKTRGQQVTLRCSSQSGHNTVSWYQQALGQGPQFIFQYYREEENGRGNFPPRFSGLQFPNYSSELNVNALELDDSALYLCASSPDLAGSSYEQYFGPGTRLTVT.

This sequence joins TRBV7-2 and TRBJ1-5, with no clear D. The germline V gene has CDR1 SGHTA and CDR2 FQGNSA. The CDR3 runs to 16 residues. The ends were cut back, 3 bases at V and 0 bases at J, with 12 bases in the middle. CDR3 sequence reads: CASSLETDYSNQPQHF. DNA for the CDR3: TGTGCCAGCAGCTTGGAAACAGACTATAGCAATCAGCCCCAGCATTTT.